These T cell receptor beta chains were read from a single sample in a study of cytomegalovirus exposure and HLA in healthy donors. The data were produced by immunoSEQ multiplex PCR, yet TCRdb's version contains in-frame clones alone and is incomplete. The sample includes more than 200,000 clones, more than 85% of them seen just once. The sample comprised PBMCs. Every receptor here comes from a man between 18 and 29 years old in good health and CMV-seropositive. Both conserved end residues are part of each CDR3. Each record gives: D gene, J gene, clone size, V gene, CDR3 DNA, CDR3 protein. A D gene is named only where the DNA matches it firmly. Expanded clones get a size class; other rows say once, few or many, or leave the size out.

D gene: .
J gene: TRBJ2-6
clone size: .
V gene: TRBV19
CDR3 DNA: TGTGCCAGTAGTATACAGCACTCTGGGGCCAACGTCCTGACTTTC
CDR3 protein: CASSIQHSGANVLTF

D gene: TRBD2
J gene: TRBJ2-7
clone size: .
V gene: TRBV6-5
CDR3 DNA: TGTGCCAGCAGTCCCTGGGCGGGAGGCTACGAGCAGTACTTC
CDR3 protein: CASSPWAGGYEQYF

D gene: TRBD1
J gene: TRBJ1-1
clone size: .
V gene: TRBV7-6
CDR3 DNA: TGTGCCAGCAGCCTAGGGACAGCCTACACTGAAGCTTTCTTT
CDR3 protein: CASSLGTAYTEAFF

D gene: .
J gene: TRBJ2-5
clone size: .
V gene: TRBV6-4
CDR3 DNA: TGTGCCAGCAGTGACTCGAATGGGGAGACCCAGTACTTC
CDR3 protein: CASSDSNGETQYF

D gene: .
J gene: TRBJ1-5
clone size: .
V gene: TRBV11-2
CDR3 DNA: TGTGCCAGCAGCGCAGGGGTCCAGGGCCGGCAGCCCCAGCATTTT
CDR3 protein: CASSAGVQGRQPQHF

D gene: TRBD2
J gene: TRBJ2-7
clone size: .
V gene: TRBV6-5
CDR3 DNA: TGTGCCAGCAGCTATGCCCAGCGGGAGGGGTACGAGCAGTACTTC
CDR3 protein: CASSYAQREGYEQYF

D gene: TRBD1
J gene: TRBJ2-7
clone size: .
V gene: TRBV19
CDR3 DNA: TGTGCCAGTAGTATAGGGACAGGGAGCTACGAGCAGTACTTC
CDR3 protein: CASSIGTGSYEQYF

D gene: .
J gene: TRBJ2-6
clone size: .
V gene: TRBV6-1
CDR3 DNA: TGTGCCAGCAGGAGGGCTGCTGGGGCCAACGTCCTGACTTTC
CDR3 protein: CASRRAAGANVLTF

D gene: .
J gene: TRBJ1-1
clone size: .
V gene: TRBV11-2
CDR3 DNA: TGTGCCAGCAGCTTGGGGGTCGGGCAGCCGAACACTGAAGCTTTCTTT
CDR3 protein: CASSLGVGQPNTEAFF

D gene: .
J gene: TRBJ1-2
clone size: few
V gene: TRBV4-2
CDR3 DNA: TGTGCCTGCAGCCAAGACAGATTCAGCTACACCTTC
CDR3 protein: CACSQDRFSYTF

D gene: TRBD1
J gene: TRBJ1-4
clone size: .
V gene: TRBV30
CDR3 DNA: TGTGCCTGGAGTTGGGGACAGGTAGATGAAAAACTGTTTTTT
CDR3 protein: CAWSWGQVDEKLFF

D gene: .
J gene: TRBJ1-1
clone size: .
V gene: TRBV29-1
CDR3 DNA: TGCAGCGTCGTCCGTACAGGGAACACTGAAGCTTTCTTT
CDR3 protein: CSVVRTGNTEAFF

D gene: .
J gene: TRBJ1-4
clone size: .
V gene: TRBV7-9
CDR3 DNA: TGTGCCAGCAGCTCGAGAGATATCCATGAAAAACTGTTTTTT
CDR3 protein: CASSSRDIHEKLFF

D gene: TRBD2
J gene: TRBJ2-7
clone size: .
V gene: TRBV28
CDR3 DNA: TGTGCCAGCAGTTTGAGACTAGCGGGGCCCGAGCAGTACTTC
CDR3 protein: CASSLRLAGPEQYF

D gene: .
J gene: TRBJ1-1
clone size: .
V gene: TRBV30
CDR3 DNA: TGTGCCTGGAGTGTTGAGACGAAGGCTTTCTTT
CDR3 protein: CAWSVETKAFF

D gene: TRBD1
J gene: TRBJ2-3
clone size: .
V gene: TRBV4-1
CDR3 DNA: TGCGCCAGCAGCCCACAGATAGAGGACAGGGGCGCCCCAGATACGCAGTATTTT
CDR3 protein: CASSPQIEDRGAPDTQYF

D gene: .
J gene: TRBJ2-1
clone size: .
V gene: TRBV4-1
CDR3 DNA: TGCGCCAGCAGCCAAGCGGGGACCGATGAGCAGTTCTTC
CDR3 protein: CASSQAGTDEQFF

D gene: .
J gene: TRBJ1-4
clone size: .
V gene: TRBV19
CDR3 DNA: TGTGCCAGTAGTGCTACCAGGAGGGAACTGTTTTTT
CDR3 protein: CASSATRRELFF

D gene: .
J gene: TRBJ2-7
clone size: .
V gene: TRBV2
CDR3 DNA: TGTGCCAGCAGTGTCTTATTTGGAGCCTACGAGCAGTACTTC
CDR3 protein: CASSVLFGAYEQYF

D gene: .
J gene: TRBJ2-5
clone size: .
V gene: TRBV9
CDR3 DNA: TGTGCCAGCAGCGTATTGGCGGGTTCAGAGACCCAGTACTTC
CDR3 protein: CASSVLAGSETQYF

D gene: TRBD1
J gene: TRBJ1-2
clone size: .
V gene: TRBV6-1
CDR3 DNA: TGTGCCACCGGTCGACAGGGTGGCTACACCTTC
CDR3 protein: CATGRQGGYTF

D gene: TRBD1
J gene: TRBJ2-7
clone size: .
V gene: TRBV27
CDR3 DNA: TGTGCCAGCAGTTTTATGGGACAGAGCTACGAGCAGTACTTC
CDR3 protein: CASSFMGQSYEQYF

D gene: TRBD1
J gene: TRBJ2-7
clone size: .
V gene: TRBV5-1
CDR3 DNA: TGCGCCAGCAGCGGGCTGGACAGGGACGAGCAGTACTTC
CDR3 protein: CASSGLDRDEQYF

D gene: TRBD1
J gene: TRBJ2-1
clone size: .
V gene: TRBV18
CDR3 DNA: TGTGCCAGCTCGCAGGGGGTGACGAGTGAGCAGTTCTTC
CDR3 protein: CASSQGVTSEQFF

D gene: .
J gene: TRBJ1-1
clone size: .
V gene: TRBV7-9
CDR3 DNA: TGTGCCAGCAGCTTAGGGGGCCAAGGGGCTTTCTTT
CDR3 protein: CASSLGGQGAFF

D gene: .
J gene: TRBJ1-2
clone size: .
V gene: TRBV28
CDR3 DNA: TGTGCCAGCAGTTTAACAATTAACTATGGCTACACCTTC
CDR3 protein: CASSLTINYGYTF

D gene: .
J gene: TRBJ2-3
clone size: .
V gene: TRBV5-1
CDR3 DNA: TGCGCCAGCAGCTTGGCACAGCTCACAGATACGCAGTATTTT
CDR3 protein: CASSLAQLTDTQYF

D gene: .
J gene: TRBJ1-4
clone size: .
V gene: TRBV29-1
CDR3 DNA: TGCAGCTCCTGGTCTGCAACTAATGAAAAACTGTTTTTT
CDR3 protein: CSSWSATNEKLFF

D gene: TRBD2
J gene: TRBJ2-1
clone size: once
V gene: TRBV10-1
CDR3 DNA: TGCGCCAGCAGTAGGAGCGGGAGGGCCGACAATGAGCAGTTCTTC
CDR3 protein: CASSRSGRADNEQFF

D gene: .
J gene: TRBJ2-6
clone size: .
V gene: TRBV5-4
CDR3 DNA: TGTGCCAGCAGCGCCGGTGTCCAGGCTGGGGCCAACGTCCTGACTTTC
CDR3 protein: CASSAGVQAGANVLTF

D gene: TRBD2
J gene: TRBJ2-1
clone size: .
V gene: TRBV2
CDR3 DNA: TGTGCCAGCAGTGGTAGCGGGAGGGTGGGTAATGAGCAGTTCTTC
CDR3 protein: CASSGSGRVGNEQFF

D gene: .
J gene: TRBJ2-1
clone size: .
V gene: TRBV2
CDR3 DNA: TGTGCCAGCAGGCAGGGGGGTGAGCAGTTCTTC
CDR3 protein: CASRQGGEQFF

D gene: TRBD2
J gene: TRBJ2-7
clone size: .
V gene: TRBV10-3
CDR3 DNA: TGTGCCATCAGTGAGTGGTCTAGCGGGAGTGACGAGCAGTACTTC
CDR3 protein: CAISEWSSGSDEQYF

D gene: TRBD1
J gene: TRBJ1-1
clone size: .
V gene: TRBV4-3
CDR3 DNA: TGCGCCAGCAGCCCGGGACAGTCCCCTACTGAAGCTTTCTTT
CDR3 protein: CASSPGQSPTEAFF

D gene: .
J gene: TRBJ2-4
clone size: .
V gene: TRBV5-1
CDR3 DNA: TGCGCCAGCAGCTGGATAAGACCGGGACTCAAAAACATTCAGTACTTC
CDR3 protein: CASSWIRPGLKNIQYF

D gene: TRBD2
J gene: TRBJ2-4
clone size: .
V gene: TRBV6-1
CDR3 DNA: TGTGCCAGCAGTGCCCCCCGGGACTATAAAAACATTCAGTACTTC
CDR3 protein: CASSAPRDYKNIQYF

D gene: .
J gene: TRBJ1-1
clone size: .
V gene: TRBV5-1
CDR3 DNA: TGCGCCAGCAGCTTGGTATATGAGGGTACGACTGAAGCTTTCTTT
CDR3 protein: CASSLVYEGTTEAFF

D gene: .
J gene: TRBJ1-1
clone size: .
V gene: TRBV11-1
CDR3 DNA: TGTGCCAGCAGCCGGGGGAGAGGGGGTGCCACTGAAGCTTTCTTT
CDR3 protein: CASSRGRGGATEAFF

D gene: TRBD1
J gene: TRBJ1-1
clone size: .
V gene: TRBV6-1
CDR3 DNA: TGTGCCAGCAGTGGCCGACAGGGGACGAACACTGAAGCTTTCTTT
CDR3 protein: CASSGRQGTNTEAFF

D gene: .
J gene: TRBJ2-5
clone size: .
V gene: TRBV7-2
CDR3 DNA: TGTGCCAGCAGCTTAGTGACGGGTTCAGGGCAAGAGACCCAGTACTTC
CDR3 protein: CASSLVTGSGQETQYF

D gene: TRBD1
J gene: TRBJ1-2
clone size: .
V gene: TRBV11-2
CDR3 DNA: TGTGCCAGCAGCTTAGATCGAGACAGGGAAACAAACTATGGCTACACCTTC
CDR3 protein: CASSLDRDRETNYGYTF

D gene: TRBD1
J gene: TRBJ2-1
clone size: .
V gene: TRBV30
CDR3 DNA: TGTGCCTGGGGACAGGGTGGATTTGAGCAGTTCTTC
CDR3 protein: CAWGQGGFEQFF

D gene: .
J gene: TRBJ2-7
clone size: .
V gene: TRBV5-6
CDR3 DNA: TGTGCCAGCAGCTTGGGGGCCAGCCTCTCCTACGAGCAGTACTTC
CDR3 protein: CASSLGASLSYEQYF

D gene: TRBD1
J gene: TRBJ1-1
clone size: .
V gene: TRBV11-2
CDR3 DNA: TGTGCCAGCAGCACCCAACAGGGGACTGAAGCTTTCTTT
CDR3 protein: CASSTQQGTEAFF

D gene: .
J gene: TRBJ1-1
clone size: once
V gene: TRBV9
CDR3 DNA: TGTGCCAGCAGCGTCGACCCACGGACAGAATTGGGCACTGAAGCTTTCTTT
CDR3 protein: CASSVDPRTELGTEAFF

D gene: TRBD1
J gene: TRBJ2-3
clone size: .
V gene: TRBV27
CDR3 DNA: TGTGCCAGCAGGAGGACAGGGGAGGCAGATACGCAGTATTTT
CDR3 protein: CASRRTGEADTQYF

D gene: TRBD1
J gene: TRBJ2-6
clone size: .
V gene: TRBV5-6
CDR3 DNA: TGTGCCAGCAGCTTGGGGCCAGGGGGAATCACTGGGGCCAACGTCCTGACTTTC
CDR3 protein: CASSLGPGGITGANVLTF

D gene: TRBD1
J gene: TRBJ1-4
clone size: once
V gene: TRBV6-5
CDR3 DNA: TGTGCCAGCAGTTTCGGACAGGGGGGAAATGAAAAACTGTTTTTT
CDR3 protein: CASSFGQGGNEKLFF

D gene: .
J gene: TRBJ1-5
clone size: .
V gene: TRBV28
CDR3 DNA: TGTGCCAGCAGTCCAGCATCCAGCGGCAATCAGCCCCAGCATTTT
CDR3 protein: CASSPASSGNQPQHF

D gene: .
J gene: TRBJ1-3
clone size: .
V gene: TRBV4-2
CDR3 DNA: TGTGCCAGCAGCCAAGAATGGCAGGCCAGCTCTGGAAACACCATATATTTT
CDR3 protein: CASSQEWQASSGNTIYF

D gene: TRBD1
J gene: TRBJ2-7
clone size: .
V gene: TRBV19
CDR3 DNA: TGTGCCAGTAGTACGAGGGGACAGCTCGACGAGCAGTACTTC
CDR3 protein: CASSTRGQLDEQYF

D gene: .
J gene: TRBJ2-1
clone size: .
V gene: TRBV16
CDR3 DNA: TGTGCCAGCAGCCAAGGGGACTTCTACAATGAGCAGTTCTTC
CDR3 protein: CASSQGDFYNEQFF

D gene: .
J gene: TRBJ1-5
clone size: .
V gene: TRBV23-1
CDR3 DNA: TGCGCCAGCAGTCAATATTTCCGGGGAGGGATCCTCTATAGCAATCAGCCCCAGCATTTT
CDR3 protein: CASSQYFRGGILYSNQPQHF